One sample yielded the 19 T cell receptor beta chains listed below, sequenced in a study of shared T cell receptors in the human thymus (dated by TCRdb to about 2021). Receptor libraries were prepared by the immunoSEQ multiplex PCR assay. In TCRdb, the immuneACCESS table is reduced to in-frame sequences with V and J assigned. These tables do not hold every clone; where another copy was compared, an unresolved V gene accounts for under half, and the others remain unexplained. Recorded for this sample are 500,000 to 750,000 clones; roughly 90% of them occurred a single time. Over 0.008% of the sample rests with the top ten. The data were also submitted as part of a second study, on human thymus T cells.

Sequencing was performed on thymocytes. All receptors come from a boy under two years old with a congenital heart defect. Donor details come from another sample of the same person, matched by shared clones.

This chain joins TRBV5-6 and TRBJ2-1; the D gene is possibly TRBD2 (6 bases). Germline V lookup: CDR1 SGHDT, CDR2 YYEEEE. The CDR3 covers 18 residues. Trimming stripped 5 bases from V and 1 base from J, with 22 bases between. The CDR3 spells CASRSRRAKRPSYNEQFF. CDR3 sequence (DNA): TGTGCCAGCAGGAGCAGGAGGGCGAAGCGCCCTTCCTACAATGAGCAGTTCTTC. The variable domain in full, completed from reference TRBV5-6 and TRBJ2-1, reads DAGVTQSPTHLIKTRGQQVTLRCSPKSGHDTVSWYQQALGQGPQFIFQYYEEEERQRGNFPDRFSGHQFPNYSSELNVNALLLGDSALYLCASRSRRAKRPSYNEQFFGPGTRLTVL.

The rearrangement uses TRBV4-1 and TRBJ2-2; D may be TRBD2 (5 bases). The germline V and J ends were trimmed by 4 bases and 1 base, with 19 bases remaining between them. Looked up from germline, CDR1 is MGHRA and CDR2 is YSYEKL. The CDR3 is 18 residues long. The CDR3 sequence: CASSRLPPQSVNTGELFF. For the CDR3, the DNA is TGCGCCAGCAGCCGACTACCACCTCAATCAGTGAACACCGGGGAGCTGTTTTTT.

The chain carries TRBV7-2 and TRBJ2-7; TRBD2 aligns across 7 bases. The CDR3 runs 16 residues. Germline V lookup: CDR1 SGHTA, CDR2 FQGNSA. Unmatched junction bases numbered 11, after V lost 5 bases and J lost 1 base. CDR3 coding DNA: TGTGCCAGCAGCCTTAGAAGGGACTACCTATCCTACGAGCAGTACTTC. Translated: CASSLRRDYLSYEQYF.

The chain combines TRBV7-2 with TRBJ2-7; D is perhaps TRBD1 (6 bases). V lost 6 bases, J lost 6 bases, and 15 bases lay in between. CDR1 is SGHTA and CDR2 is FQGNSA in the germline V gene. CDR3 length: 13 amino acids. The CDR3: CASSYPRGGEQYF. CDR3 DNA: TGTGCCAGCAGTTACCCCCGAGGGGGCGAGCAGTACTTC.

J is TRBJ1-5 and V is TRBV19; TRBD1 matches at 10 bases. CDR1 is LNHDA, CDR2 SQIVND, per germline (reference sequence). Unmatched junction bases numbered 11, after V lost 0 bases and J lost 0 bases. This CDR3 spans 20 amino acids. CDR3: CASSIDGTGDEPYSNQPQHF. In DNA, the CDR3 is TGTGCCAGTAGTATAGATGGGACAGGGGACGAACCCTATAGCAATCAGCCCCAGCATTTT.

The chain couples TRBV7-9 to TRBJ1-5; tentatively, D is TRBD1 (5 bases). The CDR3 runs 16 residues. Germline CDR1 reads SEHNR; CDR2 reads FQNEAQ (reference sequence). Between the trimmed V and J ends, which lost 0 bases and 7 bases, there was a span of 16 bases. CDR3: CASSLARMGREQPQHF. CDR3 sequence (DNA): TGTGCCAGCAGCTTAGCGAGGATGGGCAGGGAACAGCCCCAGCATTTT.

V and J are TRBV27 and TRBJ1-2; 8 nucleotides agree with TRBD1. CDR3 size: 13 residues. Germline CDR1 and CDR2: MNHEY and SMNVEV (reference sequence). V shed 6 bases, J shed 8 bases, and the junction held 8 bases outside the gene matches. As DNA, the CDR3 is TGTGCCAGCAGACAGGACAGGGTTGGAGGCTACACCTTC. It encodes CASRQDRVGGYTF.

CDR3 sequence: CSAPEVPFF. The CDR3 DNA follows: TGCAGTGCACCCGAGGTTCCGTTCTTC. The gene calls are TRBV20-1 and TRBJ2-1; D is unresolved. The V gene's germline CDR1 is DFQATT and CDR2 SNEGSKA (reference sequence). This CDR3 spans 9 amino acids. The V and J ends lost 6 bases and 15 bases respectively, with 12 bases between them.

This sequence joins TRBV19 and TRBJ1-5; TRBD1 is a possible D gene (5 bases). This CDR3 region has 20 residues. V lost 3 bases and J 2 bases, leaving 26 bases between the germline ends. CDR1 LNHDA and CDR2 SQIVND come from the germline V gene (reference sequence). CDR3 amino acids: CASSIRGGQLLRRGNQPQHF. CDR3 nucleotides: TGTGCCAGTAGTATTAGGGGTGGGCAGCTCCTAAGGAGAGGCAATCAGCCCCAGCATTTT.

This clone was detected only once. The chain employs TRBV27 and TRBJ2-5; perhaps TRBD2 as D (6 bases). Germline V gene lookup returns CDR1 MNHEY and CDR2 SMNVEV (reference sequence). This CDR3 contains 15 residues. The V gene lost 2 bases and the J gene lost 5 bases, with 15 bases spanning the gap. Written as DNA, the CDR3 is TGTGCCAGCAGTTTAATGGCGGGGAAGAGGGAGACCCAGTACTTC. Translating gives CASSLMAGKRETQYF.

V gene TRBV6-5 combines with J gene TRBJ2-5; D is perhaps TRBD2 (6 bases). Trimming removed 4 bases at V and 7 bases at J, with 22 bases between. The CDR3 spans 16 residues. The germline V gene has CDR1 MNHEY and CDR2 SVGAGI. In nucleotides, the CDR3 is TGTGCCAGCAGTTCGTCGGGACTCCCAAAAGGAGGGACCCAGTACTTC. It is translated as CASSSSGLPKGGTQYF.

The J gene is TRBJ2-7, the V gene TRBV18; D is unresolved. The CDR3 loop spans 13 amino acids. V was shortened by 5 bases and J by 2 bases, with 10 bases between the two germline ends. Germline V gives CDR1 KGHSH, CDR2 LQKENI. CDR3 sequence: CASSVRVAYEQYF. For the CDR3, the DNA is TGTGCCAGCTCAGTCCGGGTCGCCTACGAGCAGTACTTC.

The chain couples TRBV5-4 to TRBJ2-7; 12 positions match TRBD2. This CDR3 region has 16 residues. Trimming removed 3 bases from V and 0 bases from J; junction bases left unmatched: 4. Germline V CDR1 and CDR2: SGHNT, YYREEE (reference sequence). In DNA form, the CDR3 reads TGTGCCAGCAGCTGGACTAGCGGGAAGGGCTCCTACGAGCAGTACTTC. Protein sequence: CASSWTSGKGSYEQYF.

The chain joins TRBV2 to TRBJ1-4; 10 positions match TRBD1. Trimming removed 3 bases from V and 6 bases from J; junction bases left unmatched: 13. CDR1 and CDR2 (germline): SNHLY, FYNNEI. The CDR3 runs to 18 residues. CDR3 sequence (DNA): TGTGCCAGCAGTGAGCTTTCCGACAGGGGGCCGGCTCATGAAAAACTGTTTTTT. Translating it yields CASSELSDRGPAHEKLFF.

This clone was recorded only once. The same CDR3 can be traced to other DNA sequences in this sample. V gene TRBV19 combines with J gene TRBJ1-2; possibly TRBD1 for D (5 bases). There are 14 residues in the CDR3. V dropped 2 bases and J dropped 4 bases, with 11 bases sitting between them. Germline V gives CDR1 LNHDA, CDR2 SQIVND (reference sequence). The CDR3 is CASSIRQGTYGYTF. CDR3 nucleotides: TGTGCCAGTAGTATAAGGCAGGGTACCTATGGCTACACCTTC.

Here the CDR3 reads CASSLGGQYSSYEQYF. The CDR3 nucleotides are TGCGCCAGCAGCTTGGGGGGGCAGTATAGCTCCTACGAGCAGTACTTC. The gene calls are TRBV5-1 and TRBJ2-7; D perhaps matches TRBD1 (6 bases). CDR3 length equals 16 residues. Deletions cut 0 bases from V and 0 bases from J, with 13 bases between. Per germline, CDR1 SGHRS and CDR2 YFSETQ.

CDR3 in amino acids: CASSPSTSGTDTQYF. The CDR3 DNA reads as TGTGCCAGCAGCCCGAGCACTAGTGGCACAGATACGCAGTATTTT. The V call is TRBV5-6, the J call TRBJ2-3, with a possible D match to TRBD2 (5 bases). Trimming removed 4 bases from V and 1 base from J, with 13 bases in between. CDR1 SGHDT and CDR2 YYEEEE come from the germline V gene. The CDR3 extends over 15 amino acids.

This chain connects TRBV4-3 to TRBJ2-3, with 7 bases identical to TRBD1. J was trimmed by 6 bases and V by 1 base; bases with no gene match: 10. The CDR3 sequence is 16 residues long. Germline values: CDR1 LGHNA, CDR2 YSLEER. The CDR3 sequence is CASSQADGTEGDTQYF. The CDR3 coding sequence is TGCGCCAGCAGCCAAGCCGACGGGACAGAGGGGGATACGCAGTATTTT.

The chain employs TRBV5-4 and TRBJ2-3, with 7 positions matching TRBD2. V shed 1 base and J 2 bases; nucleotides not matched to a gene: 7. This CDR3 region has 16 residues. Germline V CDR1 and CDR2: SGHNT, YYREEE (reference sequence). DNA for the CDR3: TGTGCCAGCAGCTTGTTGGGGGGGAGGGACACAGATACGCAGTATTTT. Its protein product is CASSLLGGRDTDTQYF.